These T cell receptor beta chains were read from a single sample in a study of OX40 agonist ivuxolimab in advanced cancers. TCRdb's table, derived via immunoSEQ multiplex PCR, lists solely in-frame clones and lacks some. The sample holds under 70,000 clones, 70% to 90% seen once. The material sequenced was CD4+ or CD8+ T cells sorted from blood, taken in a trial of the OX40 agonist ivuxolimab. Receptor source: an adult with an advanced solid tumor such as melanoma, head and neck, liver or kidney cancer. CDR3s include the opening cysteine and the closing phenylalanine or tryptophan. Fields, in order: J gene, V gene, clone size, D gene, CDR3 protein, CDR3 DNA. The D gene is left open where the match is weak. The size entry is marked missing in some rows and otherwise reads once, few, many or a size class.

>TRBJ2-5|TRBV2|-|TRBD2
CASILQVTGTSGIWETQYF
TGTGCCAGCATCCTTCAGGTGACCGGGACTAGCGGGATTTGGGAGACCCAGTACTTC
>TRBJ2-7|TRBV2|-|TRBD1
CALRGGDRESHEQYF
TGTGCCCTCAGGGGGGGGGACAGGGAGTCCCACGAGCAGTACTTC
>TRBJ2-7|TRBV19|-|TRBD2
CASSILPYMSGRRYEQYF
TGTGCCAGTAGTATTCTCCCCTACATGAGCGGGAGGAGATACGAGCAGTACTTC
>TRBJ2-7|TRBV5-1|-|TRBD1
CASSYEGTGDTYEQYF
TGCGCCAGCAGCTACGAGGGGACAGGGGATACCTACGAGCAGTACTTC
>TRBJ1-2|TRBV5-6|once|TRBD1
CASSQFGAGGGYTF
TGTGCCAGCAGCCAGTTCGGGGCAGGGGGTGGCTACACCTTC
>TRBJ2-5|TRBV27|-|-
CASSSRRQETQYF
TGTGCCAGCAGTAGTAGGCGACAAGAGACCCAGTACTTC
>TRBJ1-3|TRBV6-1|-|-
CASSEAGSSGNTIYF
TGTGCCAGCAGCGAGGCAGGAAGCTCTGGAAACACCATATATTTT
>TRBJ1-5|TRBV6-1|-|TRBD1
CASSTGQALNQPQHF
TGTGCCAGCAGCACCGGACAGGCCTTAAATCAGCCCCAGCATTTT
>TRBJ2-5|TRBV6-1|few|-
CASEGRDGETQYF
TGTGCCAGCGAAGGACGGGATGGGGAGACCCAGTACTTC
>TRBJ2-1|TRBV6-6|-|TRBD1
CASRDRGYNEQFF
TGTGCCTCCCGGGACAGGGGTTACAATGAGCAGTTCTTC
>TRBJ1-1|TRBV6-5|-|-
CATQGPNTEAFF
TGTGCCACGCAGGGTCCTAACACTGAAGCTTTCTTT
>TRBJ1-1|TRBV29-1|-|-
CSVAGLLNAPEAFF
TGCAGCGTAGCTGGACTGCTGAACGCCCCTGAAGCTTTCTTT
>TRBJ1-2|TRBV6-5|-|-
CASSTNWDTTYGYTF
TGTGCCAGCAGTACAAACTGGGACACCACCTATGGCTACACCTTC
>TRBJ2-1|TRBV5-1|-|-
CASSLDLYNEQFF
TGCGCCAGCAGCTTGGATCTCTACAATGAGCAGTTCTTC
>TRBJ2-2|TRBV5-3|-|TRBD2
CAVRPSGFLANTGELFF
TGTGCCGTACGGCCTAGCGGGTTTTTAGCGAACACCGGGGAGCTGTTTTTT
>TRBJ2-6|TRBV7-3|-|-
CASSATYGVSGANVLTF
TGTGCCAGCAGCGCCACGTATGGGGTCTCTGGGGCCAACGTCCTGACTTTC
>TRBJ2-5|TRBV15|-|-
CATSRGPLVTETQYF
TGTGCCACCAGCAGAGGACCACTAGTTACCGAGACCCAGTACTTC
>TRBJ1-3|TRBV7-6|once|-
CASSTQGTSSGNTIYF
TGTGCCAGCAGCACACAGGGTACGAGCTCTGGAAACACCATATATTTT
>TRBJ2-3|TRBV19|-|-
CASSMEIAVLGTDTQYF
TGTGCCAGTAGTATGGAAATAGCGGTTTTGGGGACAGATACGCAGTATTTT
>TRBJ2-1|TRBV7-9|-|-
CASLLEKVYNEQFF
TGTGCCAGCCTTTTGGAGAAAGTATACAATGAGCAGTTCTTC
>TRBJ2-7|TRBV7-9|-|-
CASSLQGERLDEQYF
TGTGCCAGCAGCTTACAGGGAGAGCGGCTAGATGAGCAGTACTTC
>TRBJ2-1|TRBV6-6|-|TRBD2
CASSYVLAGGRDEQFF
TGTGCCAGCAGTTACGTCCTAGCGGGAGGGCGAGATGAGCAGTTCTTC
>TRBJ1-6|TRBV19|-|TRBD1
CASAINGQGNSPLHF
TGTGCCAGTGCTATTAACGGACAGGGGAATTCACCCCTCCACTTT
>TRBJ2-1|TRBV5-1|-|TRBD1
CASSSSATGDEQFF
TGCGCCAGCAGCTCGTCCGCCACAGGGGATGAGCAGTTCTTC
>TRBJ2-5|TRBV25-1|-|-
CASSDASRETQYF
TGTGCCAGCAGTGACGCATCGAGGGAGACCCAGTACTTC
>TRBJ1-1|TRBV28|few|-
CASTAVGEFAEAFF
TGTGCCAGCACCGCGGTCGGGGAATTTGCTGAAGCTTTCTTT
>TRBJ1-2|TRBV2|once|TRBD1
CASTGQGVFYGYTF
TGTGCCAGCACCGGACAGGGGGTGTTCTATGGCTACACCTTC
>TRBJ1-3|TRBV29-1|once|-
CSVEPAEPGNTIYF
TGCAGCGTTGAACCAGCTGAACCTGGAAACACCATATATTTT
>TRBJ1-6|TRBV30|once|-
CAWSVGTEGSPLHF
TGTGCCTGGAGTGTGGGGACCGAGGGGTCACCCCTCCACTTT
>TRBJ2-2|TRBV7-2|-|TRBD2
CASPQIFSGANTGELFF
TGTGCCAGCCCCCAAATTTTCAGCGGGGCGAACACCGGGGAGCTGTTTTTT
>TRBJ2-5|TRBV27|-|TRBD2
CASAGLAGGEEIQYF
TGTGCCAGCGCGGGACTAGCGGGAGGAGAAGAGATCCAGTACTTC
>TRBJ2-1|TRBV6-1|-|TRBD2
CASSVRTSGYNEQFF
TGTGCCAGCAGCGTAAGGACTAGCGGATACAATGAGCAGTTCTTC
>TRBJ1-1|TRBV18|once|-
CASSAGRATEAFF
TGTGCCAGCTCGGCGGGCAGGGCCACTGAAGCTTTCTTT
>TRBJ2-3|TRBV9|once|TRBD2
CASTPSGDGDTQYF
TGTGCCAGCACCCCCAGCGGGGACGGGGATACGCAGTATTTT
>TRBJ2-7|TRBV18|-|TRBD2
CASSPLRGGGEQYF
TGTGCCAGCTCACCATTGCGCGGGGGTGGCGAGCAGTACTTC
>TRBJ2-1|TRBV5-3|-|-
CASGLASSYNEQFF
TGTGCCAGCGGACTCGCTTCCTCCTACAATGAGCAGTTCTTC
>TRBJ1-1|TRBV5-1|-|-
CASREQGGTEAFF
TGCGCCAGCAGAGAACAGGGAGGAACTGAAGCTTTCTTT
>TRBJ2-3|TRBV4-1|-|TRBD2
CASSQGSTSGRAADTQYF
TGCGCCAGCAGCCAAGGATCTACTAGCGGGAGGGCCGCAGATACGCAGTATTTT
>TRBJ2-5|TRBV6-6|-|-
CASSLGLLNSYERYF
TGTGCCAGCAGTTTAGGACTACTAAATTCCTACGAGCGGTACTTC
>TRBJ2-3|TRBV5-4|-|-
CASSLAASKATDTQYF
TGTGCCAGCAGCTTGGCGGCCTCCAAAGCAACAGATACGCAGTATTTT
>TRBJ1-1|TRBV7-9|-|-
CASVTRDTEAFF
TGTGCCAGCGTAACGAGGGACACTGAAGCTTTCTTT